A single sample gave rise to the 16 T cell receptor beta chains below, sequenced in a study of tumor T cells in aggressive B-cell lymphoma. Generated by immunoSEQ multiplex PCR, the TCRdb table keeps only in-frame clones and is missing some. The repertoire holds about 3,100 clones, with around 82% as singletons. Sequenced material: tumor tissue. Source of these receptors: an adult with diffuse large B cell lymphoma.

V usage is TRBV7-3 and J usage is TRBJ2-5; D possibly corresponds to TRBD2 (7 bases). Trimming took 3 bases from V and 4 from J, leaving 15 bases between them. Germline V gene sequence: CDR1 SGHTA, CDR2 FQGTGA. The CDR3 consists of 15 residues. The CDR3 loop reads CASSLGGGRRETQYF. The CDR3 nucleotides are TGTGCCAGCAGCTTGGGGGGGGGCCGGAGAGAGACCCAGTACTTC.

This chain uses TRBV2 with TRBJ1-1; TRBD1 might be the D (5 bases). CDR3 length equals 13 residues. Germline V CDR1 and CDR2: SNHLY, FYNNEI. Trimming removed 7 bases from V and 5 bases from J, with 14 bases in between. CDR3 in amino acids: CASNKGLGTEAFF. CDR3 DNA sequence: TGTGCCAGCAATAAGGGGTTAGGAACTGAAGCTTTCTTT. Complete variable domain (other parts from reference TRBV2 and TRBJ1-1): EPEVTQTPSHQVTQMGQEVILRCVPISNHLYFYWYRQILGQKVEFLVSFYNNEISEKSEIFDDQFSVERPDGSNFTLKIRSTKLEDSAMYFCASNKGLGTEAFFGQGTRLTVV.

The J gene is TRBJ1-1, the V gene TRBV18; D is undetermined. The CDR3 is made up of 14 amino acids. The V end was cut by 2 bases, the J end by 3 bases, with 10 bases between. Per germline, CDR1 KGHSH and CDR2 LQKENI. The CDR3 loop reads CASSPRPEHTEAFF. The CDR3 bases are TGTGCCAGCTCACCAAGGCCGGAGCACACTGAAGCTTTCTTT.

This chain joins TRBV9 and TRBJ1-6; 7 nucleotides line up with TRBD1. J was trimmed by 6 bases and V by 0 bases; bases with no gene match: 3. There are 15 residues in the CDR3. Germline-derived CDR1 and CDR2 are SGDLS and YYNGEE. The CDR3 DNA reads as TGTGCCAGCAGCGTAGAAGGGACAGCTAATTCACCCCTCCACTTT. It translates to CASSVEGTANSPLHF.

This rearrangement joins TRBV14 to TRBJ2-7, with a possible D match to TRBD2 (6 bases). The germline V gene has CDR1 SGHDN and CDR2 FVKESK. CDR3 size: 17 residues. V shed 3 bases and J shed 0 bases, with 18 bases lying between them. CDR3 coding DNA: TGTGCCAGCAGCCAGCACCGAACGGGACTTATCTCCTACGAGCAGTACTTC. Translation: CASSQHRTGLISYEQYF.

The chain couples TRBV18 to TRBJ2-1, with 14 bases fitting TRBD2. The V segment lost 3 bases and the J segment 10 bases; nucleotides outside the gene matches: 8. Germline-derived CDR1 and CDR2 are KGHSH and LQKENI. This CDR3 spans 16 amino acids. The CDR3 DNA reads TGTGCCAGCTCACCGACCGGGACTAGCGGGGGAACGGAGCAGTTCTTC. Translating it yields CASSPTGTSGGTEQFF.

The chain links TRBV6-5 to TRBJ2-7, with 7 bases that match TRBD2. There are 14 residues in the CDR3. Trimming cost V 0 bases and J 2 bases; bases outside gene matches: 1. The germline gives CDR1 MNHEY, CDR2 SVGAGI. The CDR3 is CASSYSREAYEQYF. The DNA for the CDR3 is TGTGCCAGCAGTTACTCCCGGGAGGCCTACGAGCAGTACTTC.

On this clone itself: The sample contains more than one DNA sequence encoding this CDR3. The chain has TRBV11-2 and TRBJ1-3, with 7 bases fitting TRBD1. The CDR3 extends over 14 amino acids. Germline loops: CDR1 SGHAT, CDR2 FQNNGV. Trimming cost V 4 bases and J 2 bases; bases outside gene matches: 2. CDR3 residues: CASSSGTAGNTIYF. For the CDR3, the DNA is TGTGCCAGCAGCTCAGGGACAGCTGGAAACACCATATATTTT.

This chain links TRBV11-2 with TRBJ1-3; the match to TRBD1 covers 7 bases. The trim removed 5 bases at V and 2 bases at J, leaving 6 bases unmatched. CDR3 size: 15 residues. Germline CDR1 SGHAT, CDR2 FQNNGV. CDR3 sequence: CASSPEGAAGNTIYF. As DNA, the CDR3 is TGTGCCAGCAGCCCCGAGGGGGCCGCTGGAAACACCATATATTTT.

The CDR3 sequence: CASSGGEDKRSPLHF. The CDR3 DNA reads TGTGCCAGCAGCGGCGGGGAGGATAAGAGGTCACCCCTCCACTTT. The chain has TRBV9 and TRBJ1-6; D gene ambiguous. Germline V gene data show CDR1 as SGDLS and CDR2 as YYNGEE. With 3 bases removed from V and 10 bases from J, the gap between germline ends came to 17 bases. The length of the CDR3 is 15 residues.

By frequency in the sample, this clone is large. V gene TRBV19 combines with J gene TRBJ1-2, with 8 bases lining up with TRBD1. The CDR3 sequence is 14 residues long. The junction had 4 bases not matched to a gene; V was cut back by 4 bases and J by 3 bases. CDR1 LNHDA and CDR2 SQIVND come from the germline V gene (reference sequence). The CDR3 DNA sequence: TGTGCCAGTAGTACAGCACAGGGGGACTATGGCTACACCTTC. Encoded protein: CASSTAQGDYGYTF. The whole variable domain, filled in from reference TRBV19 and TRBJ1-2, reads DGGITQSPKYLFRKEGQNVTLSCEQNLNHDAMYWYRQDPGQGLRLIYYSQIVNDFQKGDIAEGYSVSREKKESFPLTVTSAQKNPTAFYLCASSTAQGDYGYTFGSGTRLTVV.

In the case of this clone: Other DNA sequences in the sample encode the same CDR3. V usage is TRBV27 and J usage is TRBJ2-1; TRBD1 agrees at 9 bases. This CDR3 contains 19 residues. The trim removed 5 bases at V and 1 base at J, leaving 15 bases unmatched. Germline loops: CDR1 MNHEY, CDR2 SMNVEV (reference sequence). The CDR3 sequence is CASSRRTGEVGVSYNEQFF. CDR3 coding DNA: TGTGCCAGCAGTCGCCGGACAGGGGAAGTGGGTGTATCCTACAATGAGCAGTTCTTC.

The count of this clone is one. The chain employs TRBV6-1 and TRBJ1-2; perhaps TRBD1 as D (5 bases). V dropped 7 bases and J dropped 6 bases, with 12 bases sitting between them. Per the germline V gene, CDR1 is MNHNS and CDR2 is SASEGT. The CDR3 totals 12 residues. CDR3 in amino acids: CASNWWGDGYTF. The DNA of the CDR3 is TGTGCCAGCAATTGGTGGGGGGATGGCTACACCTTC.

CDR3 DNA: TGTGCCAGCAGATCTTCACAGGGGATTTTCACTGAAGCTTTCTTT. It specifies CASRSSQGIFTEAFF. V is TRBV7-9 and J is TRBJ1-1; 7 bases match TRBD1. CDR1 SEHNR and CDR2 FQNEAQ come from the germline V gene (reference sequence). The CDR3 extends over 15 amino acids. The trim removed 6 bases at V and 4 bases at J, leaving 11 bases unmatched.

This chain joins TRBV28 and TRBJ1-2; D might be TRBD1 (5 bases). Deletions cut 6 bases from V and 5 bases from J, with 22 bases between. Looked up from germline, CDR1 is MDHEN and CDR2 is SYDVKM. This CDR3 has 16 residues. The CDR3, as DNA: TGTGCCAGCAGCGGAGAGACCTTGGACATGTGGTATGGCTACACCTTC. Translation: CASSGETLDMWYGYTF.

The chain joins TRBV5-4 to TRBJ2-7, with TRBD2 matching over 10 bases. V lost 3 bases and J lost 0; bases outside the gene matches: 12. CDR1 is SGHNT and CDR2 is YYREEE in the germline V gene (reference sequence). This CDR3 has 18 amino acids. The CDR3 DNA reads as TGTGCCAGCAGCTCCCCGGCTAGCGGGGGTGTTACCTCCTACGAGCAGTACTTC. Translation gives CASSSPASGGVTSYEQYF.